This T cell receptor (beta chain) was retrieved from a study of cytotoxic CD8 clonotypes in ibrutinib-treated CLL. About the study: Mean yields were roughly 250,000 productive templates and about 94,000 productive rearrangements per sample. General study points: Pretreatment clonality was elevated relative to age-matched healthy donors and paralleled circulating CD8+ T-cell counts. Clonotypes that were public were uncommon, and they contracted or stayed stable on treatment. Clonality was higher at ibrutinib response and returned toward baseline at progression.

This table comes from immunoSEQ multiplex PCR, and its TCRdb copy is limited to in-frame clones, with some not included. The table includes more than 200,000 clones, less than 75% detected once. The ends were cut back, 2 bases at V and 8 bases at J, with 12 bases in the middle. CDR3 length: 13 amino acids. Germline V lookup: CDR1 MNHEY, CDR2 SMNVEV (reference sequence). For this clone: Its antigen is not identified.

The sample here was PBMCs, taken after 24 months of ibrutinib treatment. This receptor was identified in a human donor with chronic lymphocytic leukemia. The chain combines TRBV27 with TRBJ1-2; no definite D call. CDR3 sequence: CASSLDRGRGYTF. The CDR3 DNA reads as TGTGCCAGCAGTTTAGATCGAGGTAGGGGCTACACCTTC.